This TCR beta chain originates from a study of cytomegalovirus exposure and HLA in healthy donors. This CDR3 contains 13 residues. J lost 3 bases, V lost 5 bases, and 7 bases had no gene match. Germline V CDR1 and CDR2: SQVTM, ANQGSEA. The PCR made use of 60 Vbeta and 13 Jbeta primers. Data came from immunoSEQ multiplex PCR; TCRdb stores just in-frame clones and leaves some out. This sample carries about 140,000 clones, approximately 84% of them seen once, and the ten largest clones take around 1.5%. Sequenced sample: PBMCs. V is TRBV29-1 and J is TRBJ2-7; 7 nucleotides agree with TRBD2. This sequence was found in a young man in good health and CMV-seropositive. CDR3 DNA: TGCAGCGTTTCCGGGACTACGGACTACGAGCAGTACTTC. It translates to CSVSGTTDYEQYF.